This TCR beta chain is drawn from a study of cytomegalovirus exposure and HLA in healthy donors. Assay: immunoSEQ multiplex PCR; the TCRdb copy retains only in-frame clones and omits some. The sample has about 280,000 clones, 65% to 90% seen once. The CDR3 runs to 18 residues. With V trimmed by 2 bases and J by 3 bases, 11 bases remained unmatched. The germline CDR1 and CDR2 sequences are MGHRA and YSYEKL. V and J are TRBV4-1 and TRBJ1-5, with 9 nucleotides matching TRBD1. The sample was PBMCs. The source of this sequence is a woman between 18 and 29 years old in good health and CMV-seronegative. CDR3 residues: CASSQKPGQGNFNQPQHF. For the CDR3, the DNA is TGCGCCAGCAGCCAAAAACCGGGACAGGGTAATTTCAATCAGCCCCAGCATTTT.